A selection of T cell receptor beta chains follows, all from one sample in a study of Graves' ophthalmopathy and Graves' hyperthyroidism. TCRdb analysed the multiplex PCR reads with MiXCR anew, one entry per CDR3 protein. The table includes about 390,000 distinct CDR3 sequences, 15% detected once. The sequencing sample was made of peripheral blood. The receptor source for this set is a woman aged 18-29 years with stable Graves' hyperthyroidism. CDR3s include the opening cysteine and the closing phenylalanine or tryptophan. D genes are given only for firm matches. Clone size is shown for a subset of rows, as once, few, many or a class of expanded clone.

D,size,V,J,DNA,CDR3
NA,many,TRBV7-2,TRBJ1-1,TGTGCCAGCAGCCGAAGGGCAACCGGGGGAGCTTTCTTT,CASSRRATGGAFF
TRBD1,many,TRBV12-3/TRBV12-4,TRBJ1-2,TGTGCCAGCAGTTTACGGACAGGGGTCTATGGCTACACCTTC,CASSLRTGVYGYTF
TRBD1,many,TRBV6-2/TRBV6-3,TRBJ2-5,TGTGCCATCGGACAGGGAATAGAGACCCAGTACTTC,CAIGQGIETQYF
TRBD1,NA,TRBV29-1,TRBJ1-1,TGCAGCGTTGGGACAGGGTTCTGGTACACTGAAGCTTTCTTT,CSVGTGFWYTEAFF
TRBD2,NA,TRBV6-2/TRBV6-3,TRBJ2-2,TGTGCCAGCAGACCCCGGGGGGTTAACACCGGGGAGCTGTTTTTT,CASRPRGVNTGELFF
NA,many,TRBV6-1,TRBJ1-2,TGTGCCAGCCTTTCATGGTGGGGAGCGGATGGCTACACCTTC,CASLSWWGADGYTF
NA,many,TRBV7-2,TRBJ1-2,TGTGCCAGCAGCTTAGCGCAGCAGAGGCTACTCGGCTACACCTTC,CASSLAQQRLLGYTF
NA,few,TRBV7-3,TRBJ1-2,TGTGCCAGCAGCCGAACCCGCCAAGGGACGGTTTATGGCTACACCTTC,CASSRTRQGTVYGYTF
NA,many,TRBV7-2,TRBJ1-3,TGTGCCAGCATCATTTGGGGCACTGGAAACACCATATATTTT,CASIIWGTGNTIYF
NA,many,TRBV10-1,TRBJ2-7,TGCGCCAGCTCCCTAGGGGGATCCCACGAGCAGTACTTC,CASSLGGSHEQYF
NA,many,TRBV5-1,TRBJ2-2,TGCGCCAGCAGCTTGGGGTCCCACACGTTGAACACCGGGGAGCTGTTTTTT,CASSLGSHTLNTGELFF
NA,NA,TRBV12-3/TRBV12-4,TRBJ2-5,TGTGCCAGCAGTTTTCTACCATTACAGGGCCCGGGAAAAGAGACCCAGTACTTC,CASSFLPLQGPGKETQYF
NA,NA,TRBV30,TRBJ1-5,TGTGCCTGGAGTGGGACAGCCCTCAATCAGCCCCAGCATTTT,CAWSGTALNQPQHF
NA,NA,TRBV4-1,TRBJ2-7,TGCGCCAGCAGCCCCTGGGCCCGCTCCTACGAGCAGTACTTC,CASSPWARSYEQYF
NA,many,TRBV6-1,TRBJ1-6,TGTGCCAGCAGTGATTTAGGGGACACATCACCCCTCCACTTT,CASSDLGDTSPLHF
TRBD1,many,TRBV7-2,TRBJ1-2,TGTGCCAGCAGCACGGGGGACAGGTCGGGCTATGGCTACACCTTC,CASSTGDRSGYGYTF
TRBD1,NA,TRBV6-1,TRBJ2-5,TGTGCCAGCAGTGAAGGGGACAGCTTTCAAGAGACCCAGTACTTC,CASSEGDSFQETQYF
NA,many,TRBV12-3/TRBV12-4,TRBJ1-2,TGTGCCAGCAGTTACGGGCTACGAGATAACTATGGCTACACCTTC,CASSYGLRDNYGYTF
TRBD1,once,TRBV12-3/TRBV12-4,TRBJ1-1,TGTGCCAGCAGTAAGACAGGGGGCGTCGCTGAAGCTTTCTTT,CASSKTGGVAEAFF
NA,few,TRBV20-1,TRBJ2-7,TGCAGTGGGTGTACTAGGTCTTCCTACGAGCAGTACTTC,CSGCTRSSYEQYF
NA,NA,TRBV27,TRBJ1-6,TGTGCCAGCAGTTTTTTAGCCGCAAGAAGGGACATCTATAATTCACCCCTCCACTTT,CASSFLAARRDIYNSPLHF
NA,NA,TRBV20-1,TRBJ2-5,TGCAGTTCCCACGGGCAGGGGAGGAAAGAGACCCAGTACTTC,CSSHGQGRKETQYF
NA,few,TRBV12-3/TRBV12-4,TRBJ1-2,TGTGCCAGCAGTAAACAGGGTAACTATGGCTACACCTTC,CASSKQGNYGYTF
NA,many,TRBV6-2/TRBV6-3,TRBJ2-7,TGTGCCAGCAGTCGGCATGGGGACGAGCAGTACTTC,CASSRHGDEQYF
TRBD1,many,TRBV12-3/TRBV12-4,TRBJ1-5,TGTGCCAGCAGTCAAGTGTCGGGACAGGGGGGCAATCAGCCCCAGCATTTT,CASSQVSGQGGNQPQHF
TRBD2,NA,TRBV12-3/TRBV12-4,TRBJ2-1,TGTGCCAGCAAACTAGCGGGCTACAATGAGCAGTTCTTC,CASKLAGYNEQFF
TRBD1,many,TRBV20-1,TRBJ1-2,TGCAGTGCTAGCGCCGACAGGGTGGGCTATGGCTACACCTTC,CSASADRVGYGYTF
NA,many,TRBV12-3/TRBV12-4,TRBJ2-7,TGTGCCAGCAGTTTACTTCAGGGTTTCGGCGAGCAGTACTTC,CASSLLQGFGEQYF
TRBD2,few,TRBV28,TRBJ2-5,TGTGCCAGCAGTTTAACGAAGACTAGCGGTTACCAAGAGACCCAGTACTTC,CASSLTKTSGYQETQYF
NA,NA,TRBV12-3/TRBV12-4,TRBJ1-1,TGTGCCAGCAGTTTGTACAGGATCACTGAAGCTTTCTTT,CASSLYRITEAFF
NA,many,TRBV6-1,TRBJ1-1,TGTGCCAGCAGGACCTTTAACACTGAAGCTTTCTTT,CASRTFNTEAFF
NA,many,TRBV27,TRBJ1-1,TGTGCCAGCAGTTCTCCGGGGGGGTATCCTAACACTGAAGCTTTCTTT,CASSSPGGYPNTEAFF
NA,many,TRBV25-1,TRBJ1-1,TGTGCCAGCAGTGGGCTGAGTGAAGCTTTCTTT,CASSGLSEAFF
TRBD1,many,TRBV12-3/TRBV12-4,TRBJ1-2,TGTGCCAGCAGTTTGGGGCAGGGGGCCTATGGCTACACCTTC,CASSLGQGAYGYTF
NA,NA,TRBV30,TRBJ1-6,TGTGCCTGGAGTGTATCCGGTTCACCCCTCCACTTT,CAWSVSGSPLHF
TRBD2,NA,TRBV11-2,TRBJ2-3,TGTGCCAGCAGTCGGACTAGCGGGGGACGCACAGATACGCAGTATTTT,CASSRTSGGRTDTQYF
TRBD2,NA,TRBV27,TRBJ2-5,TGTGCCAGCAGAACTTACGAACGAACGGGAGGCGGGGAGACCCAGTACTTC,CASRTYERTGGGETQYF
NA,many,TRBV6-1,TRBJ2-5,TGTGCCAGCAGTGAAGACGGGGGGCTCCAAGAGACCCAGTACTTC,CASSEDGGLQETQYF
NA,many,TRBV20-1,TRBJ1-1,TGCAGTGCTAGAGATGGACAGTTTCGTATGAACACTGAAGCTTTCTTT,CSARDGQFRMNTEAFF
TRBD1,many,TRBV24-1,TRBJ1-2,TGTGCCACCAGTGATTTTACAGGGGACTATGGCTACACCTTC,CATSDFTGDYGYTF
NA,many,TRBV6-1,TRBJ2-5,TGTGCCAGCAGTGAACAGAGTCAAGAGACCCAGTACTTC,CASSEQSQETQYF
NA,many,TRBV19,TRBJ1-2,TGTGCCAGTAGTAGAGGGACACCGACTAACTATGGCTACACCTTC,CASSRGTPTNYGYTF
NA,NA,TRBV7-9,TRBJ1-1,TGTGCCAGCAGCATCGGGTGGACTGAAGCTTTCTTT,CASSIGWTEAFF
NA,many,TRBV12-3/TRBV12-4,TRBJ1-1,TGTGCCAGCAGTTTATGGGGCCCGAACACTGAAGCTTTCTTT,CASSLWGPNTEAFF
NA,many,TRBV6-1,TRBJ1-5,TGTGCCAGTCATATTGAACAGGGTGGGGGCAATCAGCCCCAGCATTTT,CASHIEQGGGNQPQHF
TRBD1,many,TRBV12-3/TRBV12-4,TRBJ1-1,TGTGCCAGCGCACAGGGGGCAACTGAAGCTTTCTTT,CASAQGATEAFF
TRBD1,NA,TRBV4-2,TRBJ2-2,TGTGCCAGCAGCCGGGGACAGGTCGGGATTTCCGGGGAGCTGTTTTTT,CASSRGQVGISGELFF
TRBD2,few,TRBV5-1,TRBJ2-5,TGCGCCAGCAGCCGCGGCGGGGGTACAGAGACCCAGTACTTC,CASSRGGGTETQYF
NA,many,TRBV12-3/TRBV12-4,TRBJ1-5,TGTGCCAGCAGTTCCCGGACGGGGGATTTTCCCCAGCATTTT,CASSSRTGDFPQHF
TRBD1,many,TRBV24-1,TRBJ2-2,TGTGCCACCAGTGAGCCGGGACAGGGGGCAAGGACCGGGGAGCTGTTTTTT,CATSEPGQGARTGELFF
NA,many,TRBV24-1,TRBJ1-1,TGTGCCACCAAGGATAGGAGGGGACTTAACACTGAAGCTTTCTTT,CATKDRRGLNTEAFF
NA,many,TRBV11-1,TRBJ2-7,TGTGCCAGCAGCGCGCCGGGACGTAACTACGAGCAGTACTTC,CASSAPGRNYEQYF
TRBD2,NA,TRBV4-2,TRBJ2-4,TGTGCCAGCAGCCAACATAGCGGGGAAGCCAAAAACATTCAGTACTTC,CASSQHSGEAKNIQYF
NA,NA,TRBV19,TRBJ2-7,TGTGCCAGTAGCCGACAGCGGGACAGGCCTTCCTACGAGCAGTACTTC,CASSRQRDRPSYEQYF
NA,few,TRBV5-6,TRBJ1-1,TGTGCCAGCACGACCTGGGGTTTCACTGAAGCTTTCTTT,CASTTWGFTEAFF
NA,many,TRBV7-6,TRBJ1-1,TGTGCCAGCAGCAGGTCACAGGGTTGGAACACTGAAGCTTTCTTT,CASSRSQGWNTEAFF